The 19 T cell receptor beta chains listed next were all sequenced from one sample in a study of CDR3 diversity in severe acne. Each CDR3 protein gets one entry after TCRdb re-called the PCR reads with MiXCR. The sample contains about 98,000 distinct CDR3 sequences, around 53% of which appear only once. The source material was blood. These receptors originate from a male donor with acne.

This clonotype was counted a few times. J is TRBJ1-3 and V is TRBV28; D unresolved. Trimming pared 2 bases from V and 3 bases from J, leaving 11 bases between. Germline V gene sequence: CDR1 MDHEN, CDR2 SYDVKM. The CDR3 is 15 amino acids. The CDR3 region is CASSLDVGSGNTIYF. The CDR3 DNA reads TGTGCCAGCAGTTTAGACGTGGGTAGTGGAAACACCATATATTTT.

V and J are TRBV15 and TRBJ2-5; tentatively, D is TRBD1 (6 bases). Germline CDR1 reads LNHNV; CDR2 reads YYDKDF (reference sequence). CDR3 length: 15 residues. V lost 0 bases to trimming and J lost 4 bases, with 12 bases between them. The CDR3 DNA sequence: TGTGCCACCAGCAGAGATCGGTCAGGGGTAGAGACCCAGTACTTC. Translated, it gives CATSRDRSGVETQYF.

This chain connects TRBV20-1 to TRBJ2-5, with D possibly TRBD2 on 6 matching bases. CDR1 and CDR2 from the germline V gene are DFQATT and SNEGSKA (reference sequence). V was pared by 7 bases and J by 13 bases, with 13 bases between. The CDR3 is 9 amino acids. The chain's CDR3 is CSVGSPRYF. The CDR3, as DNA: TGCAGTGTCGGGAGCCCACGGTACTTC.

This clonotype has ten or more counts. The chain uses TRBV7-2 and TRBJ2-7; D may correspond to TRBD1 or TRBD2 (5 bases each). CDR1 is SGHTA, CDR2 FQGNSA, per germline. V was cut by 1 base and J by 2 bases, with 12 bases left in between. The CDR3 loop spans 15 amino acids. This chain's CDR3 is CASSLVGLGAYEQYV. The CDR3 nucleotides read TGTGCCAGCAGCTTAGTTGGGTTGGGGGCCTACGAGCAGTACGTC.

Regarding this clonotype: This may be a read error: a much more frequent sequence differs by one nucleotide. The genes are TRBV5-6 and TRBJ2-3, with D tentatively TRBD1 or TRBD2 (6 bases each). The CDR3 extends over 15 amino acids. Per germline, CDR1 SGHDT and CDR2 YYEEEE. V lost 3 bases to trimming and J lost 4 bases, with 15 bases between them. Here the CDR3 DNA reads TGTGCCAGCAGCTGGGAACAGGGAGGAGCAGATACGCAGTATTTT. Translating gives CASSWEQGGADTQYF.

About this clonotype: This clone may be a read error of a much larger clone one base away. This chain connects TRBV4-1 to TRBJ2-7, with 10 positions matching TRBD2. The CDR3 contains 17 residues. From germline, CDR1 is MGHRA and CDR2 YSYEKL. In nucleotides, the CDR3 is TGCGCCAGCAGCCAAGATTTGTCTAGCGGGAGAGACTACGGGCAGTACTTC. Protein product: CASSQDLSSGRDYGQYF.

V usage is TRBV6-4 and J usage is TRBJ2-7; 14 bases agree with TRBD2. The length of the CDR3 is 17 residues. With 4 bases clipped from V and 0 bases from J, the junction kept 5 bases outside the gene matches. The germline gives CDR1 MRHNA, CDR2 SNTAGT. The CDR3 loop is CASSGPGLAGVSYEQYF. The DNA for the CDR3 is TGTGCCAGCAGTGGTCCGGGACTAGCGGGAGTCTCCTACGAGCAGTACTTC.

This clonotype was observed a few times. The chain joins TRBV20-1 to TRBJ2-4; D is undetermined. Between the trimmed V and J ends, which lost 3 bases and 0 bases, there was a span of 9 bases. The CDR3 sequence is 14 residues long. Germline values: CDR1 DFQATT, CDR2 SNEGSKA (reference sequence). The CDR3 loop reads CSARHPGAKNIQYF. DNA of the CDR3: TGCAGTGCTAGGCACCCGGGAGCCAAAAACATTCAGTACTTC.

V usage is TRBV11-2 and J usage is TRBJ2-7; D may correspond to TRBD1 or TRBD2 (7 bases each). This CDR3 comprises 14 residues. Germline V gene data show CDR1 as SGHAT and CDR2 as FQNNGV. V was shortened by 1 base and J by 6 bases, with 13 bases between the two germline ends. Here the CDR3 reads CASSLGGRGGEQYF. CDR3 sequence (DNA): TGTGCCAGCAGCTTAGGGGGCAGGGGGGGCGAGCAGTACTTC. The full variable domain, its missing parts supplied by reference TRBV11-2 and TRBJ2-7, is EAGVAQSPRYKIIEKRQSVAFWCNPISGHATLYWYQQILGQGPKLLIQFQNNGVVDDSQLPKDRFSAERLKGVDSTLKIQPAKLEDSAVYLCASSLGGRGGEQYFGPGTRLTVT.

The chain uses TRBV12-2 and TRBJ2-7; no check of the table's D call, TRBD1, against the DNA was made. TRBV12-2 is noted as a pseudogene. This CDR3 has 16 residues. The CDR3 DNA follows: TGTGCAAGTCGCTTGGGTTGTTGGACAGGGGAATACGAGCAGTACGTC. This translates into CASRLGCWTGEYEQYV.

About this clonotype itself: A much bigger clone sits one base away, suggesting this may be a read error. CDR3 protein: CASSLQGEGGDTQSF. CDR3 coding DNA: TGCGCCAGCAGCTTACAGGGGGAAGGAGGAGATACGCAGTCTTTT. The genes are TRBV5-1 and TRBJ2-3, with 8 bases lining up with TRBD1. Germline V lookup: CDR1 SGHRS, CDR2 YFSETQ. This CDR3 region has 15 residues.

The chain links TRBV25-1 to TRBJ2-7, with D perhaps TRBD2 (6 bases). Germline-derived CDR1 and CDR2 are MGHDK and SYGVNS. CDR3 length: 14 residues. Trimming took 4 bases from V and 2 from J, leaving 12 bases between them. CDR3 DNA: TGTGCCAGCAGTGCCGGGACTGCGGCCTACGAGCAGTACTTC. It yields the protein CASSAGTAAYEQYF.

This clonotype was seen at least ten times. This chain joins TRBV5-1 and TRBJ2-3; D is unresolved. CDR3 length: 14 amino acids. Trimming took 4 bases from V and 1 from J, leaving 10 bases between them. CDR1 is SGHRS and CDR2 is YFSETQ in the germline V gene. The CDR3 DNA is TGCGCCAGCAGCCCCGTCGGAGGCACAGATACGCAGTATTTT. Encoded protein: CASSPVGGTDTQYF.

Ten or more counts support this clonotype. J is TRBJ2-7 and V is TRBV12-3 or TRBV12-4; 9 nucleotides agree with TRBD1. After removal of 2 bases from V and 5 bases from J, the junction contained 7 bases not matched to a gene. The CDR3 is 15 residues long. CDR3 DNA: TGTGCCAGCAGTTTAACCGGGACAGGGATAAACGAGCAGTACTTC. It encodes CASSLTGTGINEQYF.

This clonotype has at least ten counts. This chain links TRBV19 with TRBJ1-2; 8 bases are a match to TRBD1. CDR3 length: 12 residues. Germline assignment: CDR1 LNHDA and CDR2 SQIVND (reference sequence). V dropped 7 bases and J dropped 8; count of bases not matched to a gene: 6. The DNA of the CDR3 is TGTGCCAGTACCGCGACAGGGGAGGGCTACACCTTC. Translation gives CASTATGEGYTF.

The rearrangement links TRBV7-6 to TRBJ1-1; 8 bases fit TRBD1. Germline V lookup: CDR1 SGHVS, CDR2 FNYEAQ. The V and J ends lost 4 bases and 1 base, in that order; junction bases with no gene match: 17. The CDR3 spans 19 residues. The CDR3 loop is CASSSSVGQERKENTEAFF. The CDR3 DNA reads as TGTGCCAGCAGCTCCAGTGTGGGACAGGAGCGGAAAGAGAACACTGAAGCTTTCTTT.

The gene calls are TRBV29-1 and TRBJ2-5; D perhaps matches TRBD1 (5 bases). Looked up from germline, CDR1 is SQVTM and CDR2 is ANQGSEA. This CDR3 region has 14 residues. Trimming took 3 bases from V and 5 from J, leaving 16 bases between them. CDR3 sequence reads: CSVDSWGAGETQYF. The DNA of the CDR3 is TGCAGCGTTGATTCCTGGGGCGCCGGGGAGACCCAGTACTTC.

The rearrangement links TRBV10-3 to TRBJ1-1, with D unclear. Germline CDR1 is ENHRY and CDR2 is SYGVKD. The CDR3 loop spans 16 amino acids. V lost 4 bases to trimming and J lost 0 bases, with 15 bases between them. CDR3 sequence reads: CAISASSPVMNTEAFF. The CDR3 nucleotides are TGTGCCATCAGTGCCAGCAGCCCTGTAATGAACACTGAAGCTTTCTTT.

J is TRBJ1-2 and V is TRBV19, with 7 nucleotides matching TRBD1. J gave up 4 bases and V 7 bases, and 9 bases lay outside the gene matches. The CDR3 runs to 14 residues. Germline values: CDR1 LNHDA, CDR2 SQIVND (reference sequence). The CDR3 region has the DNA TGTGCCAGTACCACCGGGACAGATAGCTATGGCTACACCTTC. Translated: CASTTGTDSYGYTF.